This entry lists 8 T cell receptor beta chains sequenced from one sample in a study of cytomegalovirus exposure and HLA in healthy donors. The PCR employed 60 Vbeta primers together with 13 Jbeta primers. The repertoire was sequenced with immunoSEQ multiplex PCR; TCRdb's copy has only in-frame clones and lacks some. The sample holds some 130,000 clones, around three quarters seen once. Sequencing was done on a sample of PBMCs. The receptor set was obtained from a man in his forties in good health and CMV-seropositive.

This clone was detected once. The V gene is TRBV30, the J gene TRBJ1-4, with D unclear. The CDR3 extends over 14 amino acids. The germline gives CDR1 GTSNPN, CDR2 SVGIG (reference sequence). V was clipped by 0 bases and J by 10 bases, with 15 bases between them. The CDR3, as DNA: TGTGCCTGGAGTGTACTGAGCGGTTCGAGAAAACTGTTTTTT. This codes for CAWSVLSGSRKLFF.

J is TRBJ2-1 and V is TRBV5-1, with 15 bases fitting TRBD2. J lost 0 bases, V lost 5 bases, and 6 bases had no gene match. The CDR3 sequence is 18 residues long. Germline values: CDR1 SGHRS, CDR2 YFSETQ. The CDR3 reads CASRGGLAGGSSYNEQFF. CDR3 nucleotide sequence: TGCGCCAGCAGAGGTGGACTAGCGGGAGGGAGCTCCTACAATGAGCAGTTCTTC.

This clone appeared once. CDR3 DNA: TGTGCCAACACCCAAAGCGGGAAAAGCGTCGAGCAGTACTTC. This gives the protein CANTQSGKSVEQYF. V is TRBV7-9 and J is TRBJ2-7; 7 bases align to TRBD2. The CDR3 has 14 residues. V shed 10 bases, J shed 6 bases, and the junction held 15 bases outside the gene matches. Germline V CDR1 and CDR2: SEHNR, FQNEAQ (reference sequence).

CDR3 sequence: CASSLEGQEGTDTQYF. DNA of the CDR3: TGCGCCAGCAGCTTGGAGGGCCAAGAGGGAACAGATACGCAGTATTTT. This sequence joins TRBV5-1 and TRBJ2-3; D may be TRBD2 (5 bases). Germline CDR1 and CDR2: SGHRS and YFSETQ. The V end was cut by 0 bases, the J end by 3 bases, with 14 bases between. The CDR3 contains 16 residues.

V is TRBV6-6 and J is TRBJ2-1; TRBD2 matches at 9 bases. V shed 5 bases, J shed 1 base, and the junction held 3 bases outside the gene matches. This CDR3 is 15 amino acids long. In germline, CDR1 is MNHNY, CDR2 SVGAGI (reference sequence). The CDR3 coding sequence is TGTGCCAGCAGTCAGAGCGGGGGGTCCTACAATGAGCAGTTCTTC. It encodes CASSQSGGSYNEQFF.

This chain joins TRBV19 and TRBJ2-6; no definite D call. The V and J ends lost 1 base and 4 bases respectively, with 8 bases between them. Germline-derived CDR1 and CDR2 are LNHDA and SQIVND (reference sequence). The CDR3 is 15 residues long. CDR3 sequence: CASSIVPTGANVLTF. The DNA for the CDR3 is TGTGCCAGTAGTATAGTTCCTACGGGGGCCAACGTCCTGACTTTC. The full variable domain, rest sourced from reference TRBV19 and TRBJ2-6, is DGGITQSPKYLFRKEGQNVTLSCEQNLNHDAMYWYRQDPGQGLRLIYYSQIVNDFQKGDIAEGYSVSREKKESFPLTVTSAQKNPTAFYLCASSIVPTGANVLTFGAGSRLTVL.

The genes are TRBV19 and TRBJ2-7; tentatively, D is TRBD1 (6 bases). This CDR3 region has 11 residues. Per germline, CDR1 LNHDA and CDR2 SQIVND (reference sequence). With 6 bases removed from V and 6 bases from J, the gap between germline ends came to 9 bases. The DNA of the CDR3 is TGTGCCAGTAGACAGGGCTCCGAGCAGTACTTC. Residues: CASRQGSEQYF.

This clone appeared a few times. The CDR3 spells CASSLEGYSGNTIYF. The CDR3 DNA is TGTGCCAGCAGCTTGGAGGGGTACTCTGGAAACACCATATATTTT. The chain has TRBV5-6 and TRBJ1-3; a possible D gene is TRBD1 (5 bases). Germline CDR1 and CDR2: SGHDT and YYEEEE. V gave up 0 bases and J gave up 0 bases, with 7 bases separating them. The CDR3 consists of 15 residues. Using reference TRBV5-6 and TRBJ1-3 for the parts outside the CDR3, the full variable domain is DAGVTQSPTHLIKTRGQQVTLRCSPKSGHDTVSWYQQALGQGPQFIFQYYEEEERQRGNFPDRFSGHQFPNYSSELNVNALLLGDSALYLCASSLEGYSGNTIYFGEGSWLTVV.